This T cell receptor beta chain was found in a study of graft-versus-host responses after intestinal transplantation. Study overall: Recipients had multivisceral, liver-intestinal, or isolated intestinal transplants. After anti-thymocyte globulin induction, recipients took tacrolimus and steroids for approximately 3 years.

V was cut by 5 bases and J by 7 bases, with 9 bases left in between. CDR3 length equals 12 residues. The V gene's germline CDR1 is LGHNT and CDR2 FRNRAP. This clone was seen just once. Its antigen is undetermined. Study outcomes and limitations: The authors found GvH clones in recipient marrow, some appearing first in ileum or blood.

Profiled with immunoSEQ multiplex PCR; TCRdb holds only in-frame clones, not every one. The data show tens of thousands of clones, with approximately 95% seen just once and 0.23% held by the top ten. This receptor was obtained from a human donor who was the organ donor for an intestinal transplant. The source was unstimulated CD8+ T cells sorted from spleen or lymph node cells, collected before transplant. The gene calls are TRBV12-5 and TRBJ1-5; D may be TRBD1 (6 bases). This chain's CDR3 is CASGAQGQPQHF. The CDR3, as DNA: TGTGCTAGTGGTGCCCAGGGGCAGCCCCAGCATTTT.